The 30 T cell receptor beta chains reported below all come from one sample, sequenced in a study of blood T cell repertoires in COVID-19 (dated by TCRdb to the early 2020s). The library was prepared using the immunoSEQ multiplex PCR assay. Not all clones reach the TCRdb copy of this immuneACCESS table, which keeps in-frame sequences only. Checked studies attribute under half of the gap to unresolved V genes and leave the rest unexplained. This sample is represented by under 250,000 clones; about 82% of them were singletons. The top ten clones comprise roughly 12% of the sample. The specimen was peripheral blood. The receptors shown here come from a man older than 75 with acute or convalescent COVID-19.

The chain combines TRBV10-3 with TRBJ1-5, with 7 positions matching TRBD1. Germline V CDR1 and CDR2: ENHRY, SYGVKD. This CDR3 has 15 amino acids. Germline trimming cut 2 bases from V and 5 bases from J; bases unmatched to any gene: 6. DNA of the CDR3: TGTGCCATCAGTGAGACTCAGGGGGTGGATCAGCCCCAGCATTTT. It specifies CAISETQGVDQPQHF.

The chain links TRBV5-1 to TRBJ2-7, with TRBD1 matching over 8 bases. V lost 0 bases and J lost 6; bases outside the gene matches: 14. Germline V gene sequence: CDR1 SGHRS, CDR2 YFSETQ. The CDR3 runs 17 residues. The CDR3, as DNA: TGCGCCAGCAGCTTGGCCTTTGGACAGGGAAACGGTGGCGAGCAGTACTTC. Its protein product is CASSLAFGQGNGGEQYF.

V usage is TRBV19 and J usage is TRBJ1-5, with D tentatively TRBD1 (6 bases). CDR1 and CDR2 from the germline V gene are LNHDA and SQIVND (reference sequence). The CDR3 is 15 amino acids. Between the trimmed V and J ends, which lost 9 bases and 3 bases, there was a span of 18 bases. CDR3 coding DNA: TGTGCCAGCAGAACTACCGACAGGTCCAATCAGCCCCAGCATTTT. The encoded protein is CASRTTDRSNQPQHF.

The genes are TRBV9 and TRBJ1-6; 7 bases agree with TRBD1. J gave up 5 bases and V 2 bases, and 22 bases lay outside the gene matches. The V gene's germline CDR1 is SGDLS and CDR2 YYNGEE. The CDR3 runs to 21 residues. CDR3 coding DNA: TGTGCCAGCAGCGTCGGCCCCCTTCCCGCCCCCGGGACAGATGATAATTCACCCCTCCACTTT. It encodes CASSVGPLPAPGTDDNSPLHF.

The chain combines TRBV9 with TRBJ2-1; D gene ambiguous. The germline V and J ends were trimmed by 0 bases and 4 bases, with 5 bases remaining between them. The CDR3 length is 13 residues. Germline V gives CDR1 SGDLS, CDR2 YYNGEE. CDR3 sequence (DNA): TGTGCCAGCAGCGTAGACTCTTACAATGAGCAGTTCTTC. Protein product: CASSVDSYNEQFF.

The chain couples TRBV2 to TRBJ1-1, with D unclear. CDR1 and CDR2 (germline): SNHLY, FYNNEI. The CDR3 totals 14 residues. Trimming stripped 7 bases from V and 0 bases from J, with 12 bases between. CDR3 DNA: TGTGCCAGCACTTTTCGAGGCCTGAACACTGAAGCTTTCTTT. As protein: CASTFRGLNTEAFF.

As regards this clone: One end of the junction fails to match germline, which may point to a read error. The chain carries TRBV28 and TRBJ2-7; 15 positions agree with TRBD2. CDR3 length equals 15 residues. In germline, CDR1 is MDHEN, CDR2 SYDVKM. In DNA, the CDR3 is TGTGCCAGCAGTTACCGGGGACTAGCGGGAGGCGAACTATTTTTC. As protein: CASSYRGLAGGELFF.

This sequence joins TRBV10-1 and TRBJ1-5, with a weak D call TRBD1 (5 bases). V was trimmed by 6 bases and J by 6 bases, leaving 15 bases between them. This CDR3 has 14 amino acids. The germline V gene encodes CDR1 WNHNN and CDR2 SYGVQD (reference sequence). The CDR3 here is CASRGGREIQPQHF. The CDR3 coding sequence is TGCGCCAGCAGGGGGGGGAGGGAAATTCAGCCCCAGCATTTT.

This clone was detected once. The chain employs TRBV2 and TRBJ2-7; perhaps TRBD1 as D (5 bases). Germline V gene sequence: CDR1 SNHLY, CDR2 FYNNEI. The CDR3 spans 16 residues. Trimming left V 2 bases short and J 5 bases short, with 19 bases between. The CDR3 nucleotides are TGTGCCAGCAGTGAACCAAGACAGTTACTCCCGCACGAGCAGTACTTC. Translated, it gives CASSEPRQLLPHEQYF.

The chain links TRBV3-1 (or the pseudogene TRBV3-2) to TRBJ2-1, with unresolved D. The CDR3 length is 15 residues. V lost 0 bases and J lost 6, with 12 bases in between. CDR1 and CDR2 from the germline V gene are LGHDT and YNNKEL (reference sequence). The CDR3 DNA reads as TGTGCCAGCAGCCAAGATACACAGTTCGGCAATGAGCAGTTCTTC. This translates into CASSQDTQFGNEQFF.

This chain links TRBV15 with TRBJ1-5, with 7 bases fitting TRBD1. The CDR3 is 17 amino acids. After removal of 6 bases from V and 0 bases from J, the junction contained 11 bases not matched to a gene. Germline values: CDR1 LNHNV, CDR2 YYDKDF (reference sequence). The CDR3 DNA is TGTGCCACCAGGAAAACAGGGGACCGCTTTAGCAATCAGCCCCAGCATTTT. It encodes CATRKTGDRFSNQPQHF.

The gene calls are TRBV7-3 and TRBJ2-5; 10 positions match TRBD2. The V segment lost 5 bases and the J segment 5 bases; nucleotides outside the gene matches: 8. This CDR3 comprises 15 residues. Germline V gives CDR1 SGHTA, CDR2 FQGTGA. The CDR3 region is CASSLSGRAPETQYF. CDR3 DNA: TGTGCCAGCAGCCTGAGCGGGAGGGCCCCGGAGACCCAGTACTTC.

The chain recombines TRBV10-2 with TRBJ2-3; tentatively, D is TRBD1 (6 bases). This CDR3 has 17 amino acids. V was cut by 2 bases and J by 3 bases, with 18 bases left in between. CDR1 and CDR2 (germline): WSHSY, SAAADI. The CDR3 protein is CASSEPYRATSTDTQYF. CDR3 nucleotides: TGCGCCAGCAGTGAGCCATACAGGGCGACTTCAACAGATACGCAGTATTTT.

The chain recombines TRBV6-5 with TRBJ1-5; D perhaps matches TRBD1 (5 bases). Germline V CDR1 and CDR2: MNHEY, SVGAGI. The V end lost 2 bases, the J end lost 7 bases, and 9 bases lay between the germline ends. CDR3 length equals 13 residues. CDR3 sequence: CASSYQGGQPQHF. The CDR3 DNA reads as TGTGCCAGCAGTTACCAGGGAGGGCAGCCCCAGCATTTT.

The rearrangement uses TRBV28 and TRBJ2-1, with 7 positions matching TRBD1. The germline gives CDR1 MDHEN, CDR2 SYDVKM. The CDR3 is 15 amino acids. V was clipped by 3 bases and J by 4 bases; unmatched bases: 6. The CDR3 region has the DNA TGTGCCAGCAGTTTCCCAGGGACAGCATACAATGAGCAGTTCTTC. Protein product: CASSFPGTAYNEQFF.

The CDR3 nucleotides read TGCGCCAGCAGCTTGGGGTCGGTCCTCCCGGACGAGCAGTACTTC. This codes for CASSLGSVLPDEQYF. The genes are TRBV5-1 and TRBJ2-7; no clear D gene. The V end lost 0 bases, the J end lost 5 bases, and 15 bases lay between the germline ends. This CDR3 has 15 amino acids. Germline values: CDR1 SGHRS, CDR2 YFSETQ.

The rearrangement uses TRBV3-1 (or the pseudogene TRBV3-2) and TRBJ1-6, with 10 bases fitting TRBD1. There are 18 residues in the CDR3. The germline CDR1 and CDR2 sequences are LGHDT and YNNKEL (reference sequence). V lost 4 bases and J lost 5; bases outside the gene matches: 11. Here the CDR3 DNA reads TGTGCCAGCAGCCTACTTCGGACAGGGGGTCGCGATAATTCACCCCTCCACTTT. Amino acid sequence: CASSLLRTGGRDNSPLHF.

The genes are TRBV28 and TRBJ1-4; D is undetermined. Trimming pared 8 bases from V and 5 bases from J, leaving 9 bases between. Germline V gene lookup returns CDR1 MDHEN and CDR2 SYDVKM. The length of the CDR3 is 12 residues. CDR3 sequence (DNA): TGTGCCAGCCGCGGGAGAAATGAAAAACTGTTTTTT. This codes for CASRGRNEKLFF.

The gene calls are TRBV7-2 and TRBJ1-1; 8 nucleotides match TRBD1. There are 14 residues in the CDR3. Unmatched junction bases numbered 3, after V lost 5 bases and J lost 1 base. The V gene's germline CDR1 is SGHTA and CDR2 FQGNSA. CDR3 sequence reads: CASSADRGNTEAFF. DNA of the CDR3: TGTGCCAGCAGCGCCGACAGGGGGAACACTGAAGCTTTCTTT.

The rearrangement links TRBV9 to TRBJ2-1; 8 bases match TRBD2. The CDR3 is 16 residues long. CDR1 is SGDLS, CDR2 YYNGEE, per germline. With V trimmed by 0 bases and J by 2 bases, 4 bases remained unmatched. The CDR3 loop is CASSVGPGGPYNEQFF. The CDR3 DNA is TGTGCCAGCAGCGTAGGACCGGGAGGGCCCTACAATGAGCAGTTCTTC.

There are a few counts of this clone. J is TRBJ2-2 and V is TRBV24-1; 10 nucleotides align to TRBD2. CDR1 KGHDR and CDR2 SFDVKD come from the germline V gene. This CDR3 is 15 amino acids long. Losses at the gene ends were 5 bases for V and 6 bases for J; bases not matched to a gene: 5. The CDR3 is CATSVSGRYSGELFF. CDR3 bases: TGTGCCACCAGTGTTAGCGGGAGGTATTCCGGGGAGCTGTTTTTT.

The chain couples TRBV5-1 to TRBJ2-5; D uncertain. CDR3 length equals 16 residues. Per the germline V gene, CDR1 is SGHRS and CDR2 is YFSETQ. V dropped 0 bases and J dropped 4 bases, with 16 bases sitting between them. For the CDR3, the DNA is TGCGCCAGCAGCTTGGACTCCCCCCCGGCGGTAGAGACCCAGTACTTC. This translates into CASSLDSPPAVETQYF.

The chain is built from TRBV21-1 and TRBJ1-2; TRBD1 is the table's D call, not checked against the DNA. TRBV21-1 is labeled a pseudogene. The CDR3 covers 15 residues. The CDR3, as DNA: TGTGCCAGCAGCAAAAGGGGCAGCTGGTTCTATGGCTACACCTTC. Protein sequence: CASSKRGSWFYGYTF.

The genes are TRBV5-1 and TRBJ1-2; D call uncertain. The CDR3 sequence is 16 residues long. Germline CDR1 and CDR2: SGHRS and YFSETQ. V lost 4 bases to trimming and J lost 2 bases, with 18 bases between them. The CDR3 DNA reads TGCGCCAGCAGCCCCCAGTTTCCGGGAGAGAACTATGGCTACACCTTC. It is translated as CASSPQFPGENYGYTF.

The rearrangement links TRBV6-5 to TRBJ2-7; 7 bases are a match to TRBD1. The CDR3 spans 15 residues. With 6 bases clipped from V and 1 base from J, the junction kept 9 bases outside the gene matches. Germline V gene data show CDR1 as MNHEY and CDR2 as SVGAGI. The CDR3 bases are TGTGCCAGCAGAAAAATAGGGACAGAGTCCTACGAGCAGTACTTC. It encodes CASRKIGTESYEQYF.

V usage is TRBV7-9 and J usage is TRBJ2-4; D is uncertain. With 4 bases removed from V and 2 bases from J, the gap between germline ends came to 12 bases. CDR1 and CDR2 (germline): SEHNR, FQNEAQ (reference sequence). This CDR3 is 15 amino acids long. CDR3 in DNA: TGTGCCAGCAGCTCTCCTGACTTGCCCAAAAACATTCAGTACTTC. It is translated as CASSSPDLPKNIQYF. Together with reference TRBV7-9 and TRBJ2-4, the CDR3 gives the full variable domain: DTGVSQNPRHKITKRGQNVTFRCDPISEHNRLYWYRQTLGQGPEFLTYFQNEAQLEKSRLLSDRFSAERPKGSFSTLEIQRTEQGDSAMYLCASSSPDLPKNIQYFGAGTRLSVL.

This chain uses TRBV18 with TRBJ1-1; D call uncertain. Germline values: CDR1 KGHSH, CDR2 LQKENI. The CDR3 consists of 12 residues. The V and J ends lost 0 bases and 9 bases respectively, with 8 bases between them. The CDR3 here is CASSPPTGKAFF. The CDR3 bases are TGTGCCAGCTCACCACCGACGGGGAAAGCTTTCTTT.

V and J are TRBV18 and TRBJ2-5; the D gene is possibly TRBD2 (6 bases). Trimming shortened V by 3 bases and J by 5 bases, and 13 bases separated the two germline ends. Germline CDR1 is KGHSH and CDR2 is LQKENI. The CDR3 contains 14 residues. The CDR3 sequence is CASSPSAGRETQYF. DNA of the CDR3: TGTGCCAGCTCACCTTCGGCAGGGAGGGAGACCCAGTACTTC. Complete variable domain (other parts from reference TRBV18 and TRBJ2-5): NAGVMQNPRHLVRRRGQEARLRCSPMKGHSHVYWYRQLPEEGLKFMVYLQKENIIDESGMPKERFSAEFPKEGPSILRIQQVVRGDSAAYFCASSPSAGRETQYFGPGTRLLVL.

The chain joins TRBV9 to TRBJ2-7; maybe TRBD1 (5 bases). Trimming shortened V by 0 bases and J by 7 bases, and 11 bases separated the two germline ends. There are 13 residues in the CDR3. The germline V gene has CDR1 SGDLS and CDR2 YYNGEE. The CDR3 here is CASSVEGVREQYF. The CDR3 DNA follows: TGTGCCAGCAGCGTAGAAGGGGTGAGGGAGCAGTACTTC.

The chain couples TRBV25-1 to TRBJ1-1, with D possibly TRBD1 on 5 matching bases. The CDR3 extends over 14 amino acids. V shed 4 bases and J shed 0 bases, with 9 bases lying between them. Germline-derived CDR1 and CDR2 are MGHDK and SYGVNS. The CDR3 protein is CASSGDSVNTEAFF. CDR3 coding DNA: TGTGCCAGCAGTGGTGACAGCGTGAACACTGAAGCTTTCTTT. The full variable domain, rest sourced from reference TRBV25-1 and TRBJ1-1, is EADIYQTPRYLVIGTGKKITLECSQTMGHDKMYWYQQDPGMELHLIHYSYGVNSTEKGDLSSESTVSRIRTEHFPLTLESARPSHTSQYLCASSGDSVNTEAFFGQGTRLTVV.